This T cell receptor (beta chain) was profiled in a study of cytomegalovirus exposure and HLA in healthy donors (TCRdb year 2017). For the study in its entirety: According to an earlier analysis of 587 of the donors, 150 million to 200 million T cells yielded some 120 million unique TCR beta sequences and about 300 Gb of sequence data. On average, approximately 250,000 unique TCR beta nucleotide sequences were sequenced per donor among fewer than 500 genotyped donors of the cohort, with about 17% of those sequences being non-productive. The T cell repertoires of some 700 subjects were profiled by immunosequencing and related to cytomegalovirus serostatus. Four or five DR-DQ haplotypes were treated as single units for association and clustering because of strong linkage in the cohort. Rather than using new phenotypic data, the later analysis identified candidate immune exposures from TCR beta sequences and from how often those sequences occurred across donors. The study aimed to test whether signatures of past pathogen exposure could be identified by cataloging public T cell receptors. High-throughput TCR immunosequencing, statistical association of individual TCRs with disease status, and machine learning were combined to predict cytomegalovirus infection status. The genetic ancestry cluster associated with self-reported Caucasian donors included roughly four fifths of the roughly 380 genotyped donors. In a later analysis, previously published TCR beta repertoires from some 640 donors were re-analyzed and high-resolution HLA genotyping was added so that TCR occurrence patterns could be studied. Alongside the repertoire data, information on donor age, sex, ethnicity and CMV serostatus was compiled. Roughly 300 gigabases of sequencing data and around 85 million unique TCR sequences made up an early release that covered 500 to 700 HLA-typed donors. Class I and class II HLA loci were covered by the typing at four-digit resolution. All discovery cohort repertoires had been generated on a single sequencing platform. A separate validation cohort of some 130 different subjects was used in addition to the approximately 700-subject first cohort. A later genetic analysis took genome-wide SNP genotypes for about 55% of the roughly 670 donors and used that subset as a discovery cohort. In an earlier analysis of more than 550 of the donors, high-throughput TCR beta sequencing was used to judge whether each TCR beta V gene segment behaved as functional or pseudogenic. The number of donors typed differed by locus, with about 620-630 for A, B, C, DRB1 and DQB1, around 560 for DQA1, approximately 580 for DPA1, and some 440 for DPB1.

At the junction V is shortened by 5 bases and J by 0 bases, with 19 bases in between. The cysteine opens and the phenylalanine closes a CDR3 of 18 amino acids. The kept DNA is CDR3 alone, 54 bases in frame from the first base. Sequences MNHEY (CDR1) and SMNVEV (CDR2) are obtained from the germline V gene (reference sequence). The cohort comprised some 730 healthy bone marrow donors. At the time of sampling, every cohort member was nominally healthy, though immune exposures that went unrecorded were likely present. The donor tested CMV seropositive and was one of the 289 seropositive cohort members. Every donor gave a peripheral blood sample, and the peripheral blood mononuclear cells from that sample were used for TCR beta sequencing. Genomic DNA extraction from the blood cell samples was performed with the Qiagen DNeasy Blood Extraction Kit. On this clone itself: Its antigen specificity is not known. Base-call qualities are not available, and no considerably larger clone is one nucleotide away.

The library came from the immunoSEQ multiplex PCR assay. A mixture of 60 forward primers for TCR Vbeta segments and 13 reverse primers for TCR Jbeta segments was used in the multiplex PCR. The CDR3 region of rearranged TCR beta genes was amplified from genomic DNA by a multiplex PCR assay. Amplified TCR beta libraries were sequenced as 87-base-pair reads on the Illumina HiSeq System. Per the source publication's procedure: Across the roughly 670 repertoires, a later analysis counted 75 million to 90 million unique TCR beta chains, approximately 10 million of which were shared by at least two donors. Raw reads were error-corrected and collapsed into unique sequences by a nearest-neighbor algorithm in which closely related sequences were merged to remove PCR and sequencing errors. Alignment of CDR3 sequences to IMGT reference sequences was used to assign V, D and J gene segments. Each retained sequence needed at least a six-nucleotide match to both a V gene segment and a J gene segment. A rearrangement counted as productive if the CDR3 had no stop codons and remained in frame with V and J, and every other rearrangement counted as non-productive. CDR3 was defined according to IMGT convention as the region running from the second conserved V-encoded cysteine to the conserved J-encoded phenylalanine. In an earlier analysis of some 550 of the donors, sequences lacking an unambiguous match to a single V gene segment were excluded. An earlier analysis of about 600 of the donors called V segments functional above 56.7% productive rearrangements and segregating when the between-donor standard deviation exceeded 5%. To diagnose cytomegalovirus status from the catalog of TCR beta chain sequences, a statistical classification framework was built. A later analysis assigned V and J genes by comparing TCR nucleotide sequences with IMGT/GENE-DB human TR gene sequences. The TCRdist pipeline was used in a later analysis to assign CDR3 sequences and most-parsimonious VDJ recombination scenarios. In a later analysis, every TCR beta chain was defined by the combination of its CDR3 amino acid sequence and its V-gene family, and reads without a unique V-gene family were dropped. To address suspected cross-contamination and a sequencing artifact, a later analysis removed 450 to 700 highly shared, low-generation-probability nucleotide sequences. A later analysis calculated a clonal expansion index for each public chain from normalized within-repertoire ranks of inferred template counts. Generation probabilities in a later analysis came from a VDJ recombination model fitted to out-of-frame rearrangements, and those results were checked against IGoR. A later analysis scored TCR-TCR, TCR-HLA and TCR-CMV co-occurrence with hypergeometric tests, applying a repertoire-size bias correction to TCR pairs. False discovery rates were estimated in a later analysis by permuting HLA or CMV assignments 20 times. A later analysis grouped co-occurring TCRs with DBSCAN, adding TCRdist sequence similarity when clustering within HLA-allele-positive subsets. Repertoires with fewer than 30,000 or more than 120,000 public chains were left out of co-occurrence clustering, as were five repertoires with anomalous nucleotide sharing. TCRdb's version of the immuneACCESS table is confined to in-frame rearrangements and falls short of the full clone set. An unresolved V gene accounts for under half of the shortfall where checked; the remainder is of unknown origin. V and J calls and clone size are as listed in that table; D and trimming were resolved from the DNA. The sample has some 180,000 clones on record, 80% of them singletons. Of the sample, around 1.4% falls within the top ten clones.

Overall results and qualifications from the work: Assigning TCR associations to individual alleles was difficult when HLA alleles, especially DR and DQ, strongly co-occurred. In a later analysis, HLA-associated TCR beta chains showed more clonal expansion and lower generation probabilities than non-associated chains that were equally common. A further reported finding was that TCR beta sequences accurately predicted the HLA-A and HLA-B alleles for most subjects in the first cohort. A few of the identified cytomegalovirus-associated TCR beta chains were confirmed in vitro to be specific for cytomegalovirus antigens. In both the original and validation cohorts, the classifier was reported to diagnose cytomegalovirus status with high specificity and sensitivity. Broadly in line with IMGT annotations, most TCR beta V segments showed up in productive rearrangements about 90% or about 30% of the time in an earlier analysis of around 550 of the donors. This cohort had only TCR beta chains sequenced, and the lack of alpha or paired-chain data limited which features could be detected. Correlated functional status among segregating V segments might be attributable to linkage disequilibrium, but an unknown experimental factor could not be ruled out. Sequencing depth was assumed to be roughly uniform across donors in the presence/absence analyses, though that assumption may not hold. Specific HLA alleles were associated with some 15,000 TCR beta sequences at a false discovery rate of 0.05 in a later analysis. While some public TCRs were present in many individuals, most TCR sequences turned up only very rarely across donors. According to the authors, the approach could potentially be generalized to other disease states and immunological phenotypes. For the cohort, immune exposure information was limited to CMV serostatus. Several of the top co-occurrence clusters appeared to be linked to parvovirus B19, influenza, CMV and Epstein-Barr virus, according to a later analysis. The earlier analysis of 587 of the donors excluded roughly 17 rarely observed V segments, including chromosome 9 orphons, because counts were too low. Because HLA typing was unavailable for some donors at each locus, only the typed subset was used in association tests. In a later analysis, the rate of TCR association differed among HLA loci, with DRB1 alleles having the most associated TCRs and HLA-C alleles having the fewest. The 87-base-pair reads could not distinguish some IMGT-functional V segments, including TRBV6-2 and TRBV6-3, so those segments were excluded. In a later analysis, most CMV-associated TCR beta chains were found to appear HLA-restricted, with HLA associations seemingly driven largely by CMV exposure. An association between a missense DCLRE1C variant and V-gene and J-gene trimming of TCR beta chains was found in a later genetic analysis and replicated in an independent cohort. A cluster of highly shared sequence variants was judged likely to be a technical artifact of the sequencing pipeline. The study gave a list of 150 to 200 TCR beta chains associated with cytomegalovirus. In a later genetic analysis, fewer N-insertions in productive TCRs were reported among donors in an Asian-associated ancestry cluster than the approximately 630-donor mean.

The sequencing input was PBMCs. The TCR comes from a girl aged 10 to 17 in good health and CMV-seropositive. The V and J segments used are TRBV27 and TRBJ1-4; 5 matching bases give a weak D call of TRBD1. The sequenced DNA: TGTGCCAGCAGTCCGGGGGGTAGTCCATATGCAACTAATGAAAAACTGTTTTTT. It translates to CASSPGGSPYATNEKLFF.